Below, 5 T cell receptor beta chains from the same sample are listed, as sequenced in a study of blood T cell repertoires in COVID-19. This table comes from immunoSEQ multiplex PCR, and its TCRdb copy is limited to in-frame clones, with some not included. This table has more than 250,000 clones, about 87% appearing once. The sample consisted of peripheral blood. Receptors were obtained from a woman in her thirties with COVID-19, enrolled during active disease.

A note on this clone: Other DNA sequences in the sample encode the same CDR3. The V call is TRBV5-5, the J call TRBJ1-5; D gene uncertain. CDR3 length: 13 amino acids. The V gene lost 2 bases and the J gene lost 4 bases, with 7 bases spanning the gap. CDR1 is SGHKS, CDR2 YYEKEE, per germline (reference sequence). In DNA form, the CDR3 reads TGTGCCAGCAGCTTATCGAGTAATCAGCCCCAGCATTTT. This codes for CASSLSSNQPQHF.

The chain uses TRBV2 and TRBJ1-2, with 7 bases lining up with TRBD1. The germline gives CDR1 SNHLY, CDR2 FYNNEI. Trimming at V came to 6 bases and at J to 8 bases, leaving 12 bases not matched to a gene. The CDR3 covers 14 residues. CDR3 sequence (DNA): TGTGCCAGCAGACCAACGGCAGGGGGTTTGGGCTACACCTTC. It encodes CASRPTAGGLGYTF.

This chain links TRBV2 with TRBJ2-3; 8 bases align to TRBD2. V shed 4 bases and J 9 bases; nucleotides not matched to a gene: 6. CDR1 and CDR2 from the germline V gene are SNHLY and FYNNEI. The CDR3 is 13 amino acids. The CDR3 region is CASSGSGGGTQYF. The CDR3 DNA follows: TGTGCCAGCAGTGGAAGCGGGGGTGGGACGCAGTATTTT. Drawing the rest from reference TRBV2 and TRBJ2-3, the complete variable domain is EPEVTQTPSHQVTQMGQEVILRCVPISNHLYFYWYRQILGQKVEFLVSFYNNEISEKSEIFDDQFSVERPDGSNFTLKIRSTKLEDSAMYFCASSGSGGGTQYFGPGTRLTVL.

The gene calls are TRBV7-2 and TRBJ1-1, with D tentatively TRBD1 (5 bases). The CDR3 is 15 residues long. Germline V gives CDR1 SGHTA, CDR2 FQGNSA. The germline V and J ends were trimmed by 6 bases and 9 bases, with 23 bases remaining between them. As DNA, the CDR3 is TGTGCCAGCAGGCAAGAGGGACTTTCCGGCCGACAAGCTTTCTTT. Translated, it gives CASRQEGLSGRQAFF.

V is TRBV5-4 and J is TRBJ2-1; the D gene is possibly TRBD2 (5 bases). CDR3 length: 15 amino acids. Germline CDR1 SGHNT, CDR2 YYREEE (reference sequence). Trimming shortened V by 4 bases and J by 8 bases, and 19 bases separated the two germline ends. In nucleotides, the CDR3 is TGTGCCAGCAGCCCGGCCGGGGTGGCGTCTGATGAGCAGTTCTTC. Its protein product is CASSPAGVASDEQFF.